The entry below describes one T cell receptor (beta chain). The CDR3 has 14 residues. CDR1 and CDR2 from the germline V gene are SNHLY and FYNNEI. The V end lost 5 bases, the J end lost 7 bases, and 15 bases lay between the germline ends. This specimen comes from a study of blood T cell repertoires in COVID-19. Sequencing was performed with immunoSEQ multiplex PCR; in TCRdb, only in-frame clones are kept and a portion is missing. The sample records around 140,000 clones, 88% being singletons. The sample taken for sequencing was peripheral blood. The chain employs TRBV2 and TRBJ1-5; possible D gene TRBD1, 6 bases. The clonotype was recovered from a man aged 50 to 60 with acute or convalescent COVID-19. The CDR3 sequence is CASSWGTGTQPQHF. The DNA of the CDR3 is TGTGCCAGCAGTTGGGGCACAGGGACCCAGCCCCAGCATTTT.